This T cell receptor (beta chain) comes out of a study of T cell responses to AZD1222 COVID-19 vaccine. The study's findings and limits: Spike-specific TCR breadth rose after two AZD1222 doses, and depth rose as well. Only after the peak T cell response were repertoires sampled.

Concerning this clone itself: What it binds is unknown.

The assay was immunoSEQ multiplex PCR, and TCRdb's table has in-frame clones only and misses some. The table has 90,000 to 120,000 clones, around 86% seen once. Germline V gene sequence: CDR1 SEHNR, CDR2 FQNEAQ (reference sequence). Losses at the gene ends were 6 bases for V and 5 bases for J; bases not matched to a gene: 4. The CDR3 is made up of 14 amino acids. This sequence was found in an adult who received the MenACWY meningococcal vaccine as a control. The sequencing used peripheral blood, collected 28 days after the second dose of the MenACWY control vaccine. The chain joins TRBV7-9 to TRBJ2-3; TRBD2 aligns across 11 bases. CDR3 DNA: TGTGCCAGCAGACCAACTAGCGGGGGAGATACGCAGTATTTT. Translation: CASRPTSGGDTQYF.